Sequencing of this TCR beta chain was carried out in a study of T cell clones after liver transplantation. Turning to the study itself: Immunosuppression withdrawal was tried within 2 years after liver transplantation in this trial. Tolerance: complete withdrawal held at least one year, liver enzymes staying within twice normal.

Unstimulated PBMCs were sorted into CD3+CD4+ and CD3+CD8+ populations. Produced via immunoSEQ multiplex PCR; TCRdb's table is partial and in-frame only. The sample has around 43,000 clones; 86% are singletons. Germline CDR1 reads SGHTA; CDR2 reads FQGNSA. This CDR3 contains 15 residues. Trimming at V came to 1 base and at J to 4 bases, leaving 3 bases not matched to a gene. The chain has TRBV7-2 and TRBJ2-3; 9 bases fit TRBD2. The clonotype comes from a human patient who received a liver transplant. Some T cells may be transferred from the graft donor. The sample here was CD4+ T cells from blood, taken 24 months after liver transplant. CDR3 DNA sequence: TGTGCCAGCAGCTTAGTAGCGGGGGTGGCAGATACGCAGTATTTT. It encodes CASSLVAGVADTQYF.